This TCR beta chain was profiled in a study of PD-1 blockade in classical Hodgkin lymphoma (dated by TCRdb to 2019 to 2021). About the study as a whole: Nivolumab dosing was 3 mg/kg intravenously every 2 weeks, continuing until either disease progression or unacceptable toxicity. The study used CyTOF and TCR beta sequencing to define a peripheral blood immune signature of response to PD-1 blockade in classical Hodgkin lymphoma.

Inclusive of the bounding cysteine and phenylalanine, the CDR3 is 16 residues long. Of all the DNA, just the CDR3 is kept, 48 bases in frame from base 1. Looking up the germline V gene (reference sequence) yields CDR1 LNHDA and CDR2 SQIVND. The germline ends are 22 bases apart after V is trimmed by 8 bases and J by 5 bases. Overall study results and their limits: Baseline TCR diversity was reported as lower in newly diagnosed patients than in healthy donors, and lower still in relapsed/refractory patients. Baseline diversity similar to that of newly diagnosed patients was observed in trial patients achieving complete response, whereas significantly lower diversity was observed in partial responders and progressors. A significant rise by C4D1 was seen in CD4+ but not CD8+ TCR diversity (p=0.0027 vs p=0.16), with the rise being most apparent in complete responders (p=0.02). The study was restricted to a single clinical trial cohort, and the causes of repertoire differences, possibly disease activity or prior therapy, were left undefined. Lower diversity was observed in patients in whom nivolumab was started less than 1 year after ASCT, and these patients were excluded from later analyses so that confounding by immune reconstitution would be avoided.

The intended sense of this specimen's time point label: cycle 4 day 1 (C4D1), after five to seven weeks of nivolumab. All trial patients had relapsed after autologous stem cell transplantation, with cohorts A, B and C differing in prior brentuximab vedotin exposure. The trial cohort comprised some 60 patients with relapsed/refractory classical Hodgkin lymphoma whose best overall responses were complete response, partial response or progressive disease. Trial patients were treated with single-agent nivolumab in the multi-cohort phase II CheckMate 205 trial. Best overall response was determined by an independent review committee according to the 2007 International Working Group response criteria. Trial PBMCs were collected immediately before nivolumab initiation (C1D1) and during therapy at cycle 2 day 1 and cycle 4 day 1. Peripheral blood was collected in 8 mL Vacutainer Cell Preparation Tubes, from which PBMCs were isolated by centrifugation and then cryopreserved.

Genomic DNA was isolated using the Qiagen DNeasy kit from unsorted PBMCs as well as from negatively selected CD4+ and CD8+ fractions. Using primers that anneal to V and J segments, immunoSEQ multiplex PCR amplified the TCR beta CDR3 regions. A synthetic immune receptor repertoire was used to minimize amplification bias, and remaining bias was computationally removed after sequencing. Under the source paper's analysis protocol: Custom Python scripts were used to quantify repertoire diversity as the Shannon entropy index. Unsorted, CD4+ and CD8+ repertoires were analyzed separately, except for combined analyses in which CD4+ and CD8+ sequences were merged in silico. A clone counted as expanded when the clone's frequency after treatment rose at least 2-fold relative to C1D1, and clones undetected at baseline were given a pseudocount of 0.5. Singleton clones were defined as clones with 0 or 1 copy at C1D1, and non-singleton clones were defined as clones with 2 or more copies. Clones expanded in unsorted samples were assigned a CD4+, CD8+ or unknown annotation through matching of protein sequences in sorted samples from the same patient. Wilcoxon tests on paired samples were used to test diversity changes from C1D1 to C4D1. The clones in this table, taken by TCRdb from immuneACCESS, are in-frame only. Not every clone is retained; where verified, under half of the shortfall comes from an unresolved V gene, and the cause of the rest is unknown. The V and J calls and clone size are taken from that table; D and trimming were inferred from the DNA. The sample data list roughly 50,000 clones, and nearly 90% of these were observed just once. Jointly, the top ten make up approximately 15% of the sample.

To note about this clone: Its antigen is unknown. Per-base quality was not reported, and no clone a single base away is much larger than it.

The input for sequencing was peripheral blood mononuclear cells (PBMCs), taken before the fourth cycle of nivolumab. The origin of this receptor is a human donor with classical Hodgkin lymphoma. The V and J segments used are TRBV19 and TRBJ2-4; a tentative D call is TRBD2 (6 bases match). The DNA reads as follows: TGTGCCAGTTGCTTCCGGGACTCACTCTACCAAAACATTCAGTACTTC. Its protein product is CASCFRDSLYQNIQYF.